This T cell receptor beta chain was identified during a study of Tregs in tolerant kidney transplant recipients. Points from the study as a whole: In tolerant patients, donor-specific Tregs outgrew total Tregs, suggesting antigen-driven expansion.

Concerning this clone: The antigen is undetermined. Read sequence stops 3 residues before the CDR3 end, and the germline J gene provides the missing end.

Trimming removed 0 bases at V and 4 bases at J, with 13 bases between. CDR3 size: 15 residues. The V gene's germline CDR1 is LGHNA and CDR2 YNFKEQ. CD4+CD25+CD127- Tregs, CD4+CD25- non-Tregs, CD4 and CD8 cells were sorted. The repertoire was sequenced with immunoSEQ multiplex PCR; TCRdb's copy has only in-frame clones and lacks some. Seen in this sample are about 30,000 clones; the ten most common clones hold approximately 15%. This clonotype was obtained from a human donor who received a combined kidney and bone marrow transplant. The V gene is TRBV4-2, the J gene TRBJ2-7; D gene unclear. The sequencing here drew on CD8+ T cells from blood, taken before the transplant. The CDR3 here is CASSQDRSGWYEQYF. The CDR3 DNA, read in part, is TGTGCCAGCAGCCAAGATCGGTCGGGTTGGTACGAG.